This TCR beta chain was identified during a study of blood T cell repertoires in COVID-19. Background on the study: Sites in the United States, Italy and Spain provided acute and convalescent COVID-19 samples. T cells, B-cell-depleted T cells, or PBMCs provided the cDNA or gDNA that served as material.

The trim removed 4 bases at V and 4 bases at J, leaving 5 bases unmatched. Per germline, CDR1 SGHRS and CDR2 YFSETQ. There are 15 residues in the CDR3. Original analysis: Quantification of nucleated cells was approximated via reference gene primer amplification. Data came from immunoSEQ multiplex PCR; TCRdb stores just in-frame clones and leaves some out. The V and J calls and clone size were taken over from that table, and D and trimming were inferred from the DNA. The profile shows some 240,000 clones, about four fifths of them singletons. The specimen was peripheral blood. The sequence was collected from a woman aged 40 to 49 who had recovered from COVID-19. The V gene is TRBV5-1, the J gene TRBJ2-7; 13 nucleotides match TRBD2. CDR3 sequence: CASSPGLAGSYEQYF. In DNA form, the CDR3 reads TGCGCCAGCAGCCCGGGACTAGCGGGGTCGTACGAGCAGTACTTC.